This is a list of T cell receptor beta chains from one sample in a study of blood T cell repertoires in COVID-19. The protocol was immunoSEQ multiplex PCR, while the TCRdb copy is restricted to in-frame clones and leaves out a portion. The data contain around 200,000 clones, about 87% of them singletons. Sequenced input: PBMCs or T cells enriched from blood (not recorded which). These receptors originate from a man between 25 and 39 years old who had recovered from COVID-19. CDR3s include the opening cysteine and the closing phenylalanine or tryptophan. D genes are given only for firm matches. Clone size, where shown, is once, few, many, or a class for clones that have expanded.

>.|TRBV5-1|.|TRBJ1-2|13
CASSSGQTYGYTF
TGCGCCAGCAGCTCTGGACAGACCTATGGCTACACCTTC
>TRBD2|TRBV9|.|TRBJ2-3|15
CASSTSGGAADTQYF
TGTGCCAGCAGCACTAGCGGGGGGGCCGCAGATACGCAGTATTTT
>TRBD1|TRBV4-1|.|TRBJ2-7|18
CASSQEVVGQGFLVEQYF
TGCGCCAGCAGCCAAGAAGTGGTCGGACAGGGGTTTCTGGTCGAGCAGTACTTC
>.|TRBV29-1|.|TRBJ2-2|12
CSAGTSTGELFF
TGCAGCGCTGGGACTTCCACCGGGGAGCTGTTTTTT
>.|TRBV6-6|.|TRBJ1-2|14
CASSYSGGYDGYTF
TGTGCCAGCAGTTACTCGGGGGGGTACGATGGCTACACCTTC
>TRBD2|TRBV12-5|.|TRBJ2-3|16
CASGHIAGGLTDTQYF
TGTGCTAGTGGTCACATAGCGGGGGGACTTACAGATACGCAGTATTTT
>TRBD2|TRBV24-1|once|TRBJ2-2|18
CATSDSASGSPWGGELFF
TGTGCCACCAGTGATTCCGCAAGCGGGAGTCCCTGGGGCGGGGAGCTGTTTTTT
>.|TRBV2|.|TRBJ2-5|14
CASKEGTRQETQYF
TGTGCCAGCAAGGAGGGGACCCGCCAAGAGACCCAGTACTTC
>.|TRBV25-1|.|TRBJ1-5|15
CASSEAEAGNQPQHF
TGTGCCAGCAGTGAGGCAGAGGCAGGCAATCAGCCCCAGCATTTT
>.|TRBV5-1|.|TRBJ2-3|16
CASSLSPSGNTDTQYF
TGCGCCAGCAGCTTGTCCCCGTCGGGTAACACAGATACGCAGTATTTT
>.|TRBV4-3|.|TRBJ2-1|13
CASSLLRDNEQFF
TGCGCCAGCAGTCTGTTAAGAGACAATGAGCAGTTCTTC
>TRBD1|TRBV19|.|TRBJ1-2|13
CASSLGTGLGYTF
TGTGCCAGTAGTCTGGGGACAGGGCTTGGCTACACCTTC
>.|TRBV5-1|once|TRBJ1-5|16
CASSFGTPGSNQPQHF
TGCGCCAGCAGCTTCGGGACTCCGGGAAGCAATCAGCCCCAGCATTTT
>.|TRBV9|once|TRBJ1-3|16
CASSPPAPGSGNTIYF
TGTGCCAGCAGCCCGCCCGCGCCAGGCTCTGGAAACACCATATATTTT
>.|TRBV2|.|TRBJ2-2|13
CASGSENTGELFF
TGTGCCAGCGGGAGCGAGAACACCGGGGAGCTGTTTTTT
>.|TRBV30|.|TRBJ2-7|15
CAWKPGAASSYEQYF
TGTGCCTGGAAGCCTGGGGCTGCCTCTTCCTACGAGCAGTACTTC
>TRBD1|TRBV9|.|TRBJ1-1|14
CASSGRDRHTEAFF
TGTGCCAGCAGCGGCCGGGACAGACACACTGAAGCTTTCTTT
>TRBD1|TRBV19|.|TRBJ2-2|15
CASSTRQGNTGELFF
TGTGCCAGTAGTACACGACAGGGGAACACCGGGGAGCTGTTTTTT
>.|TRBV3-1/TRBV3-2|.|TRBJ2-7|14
CASSQDGLAYEQYF
TGTGCCAGCAGCCAAGATGGGCTTGCCTACGAGCAGTACTTC